These 18 T cell receptor beta chains were sequenced from one sample in a study of T cell changes during pregnancy in multiple sclerosis. The method was immunoSEQ multiplex PCR; TCRdb's version includes in-frame clones alone and lacks a portion of them. The repertoire holds 64,000 or so clones, around 97% seen once, with roughly 2.5% in the top ten. The sequences come from CD8+ T cells from peripheral blood mononuclear cells, collected after pregnancy. The receptors originated from a female donor with multiple sclerosis, enrolled in a pregnancy study.

The gene calls are TRBV7-9 and TRBJ2-7; 12 bases align to TRBD2. The CDR3 is 19 residues long. V lost 0 bases to trimming and J lost 2 bases; unmatched junction nucleotides: 11. CDR1 and CDR2 from the germline V gene are SEHNR and FQNEAQ (reference sequence). CDR3 nucleotides: TGTGCCAGCAGCTTAGCAGATGGACTAGCGGGAAAAGAACCCTACGAGCAGTACTTC. Translated: CASSLADGLAGKEPYEQYF.

The rearrangement uses TRBV5-4 and TRBJ2-1; TRBD2 agrees at 10 bases. The V gene end was trimmed by 4 bases and the J gene end by 5 bases; junction bases not matched to a gene: 6. The germline gives CDR1 SGHNT, CDR2 YYREEE (reference sequence). This CDR3 region has 15 residues. The CDR3 is CASSPDGTSDNEQFF. The CDR3 coding sequence is TGTGCCAGCAGCCCGGACGGGACTAGCGACAATGAGCAGTTCTTC.

The V gene is TRBV5-4, the J gene TRBJ2-7; 7 nucleotides match TRBD2. Germline CDR1 and CDR2: SGHNT and YYREEE (reference sequence). The trim removed 2 bases at V and 3 bases at J, leaving 5 bases unmatched. The CDR3 spans 14 residues. The CDR3 DNA reads TGTGCCAGCAGCTTATTCGGGACTAACTACGAGCAGTACTTC. It codes for CASSLFGTNYEQYF. Combining the CDR3 with reference TRBV5-4 and TRBJ2-7 gives the whole variable domain ETGVTQSPTHLIKTRGQQVTLRCSSQSGHNTVSWYQQALGQGPQFIFQYYREEENGRGNFPPRFSGLQFPNYSSELNVNALELDDSALYLCASSLFGTNYEQYFGPGTRLTVT.

Points on this clone: The same CDR3 also results from other DNA sequences found in this sample. The CDR3 region is CASSFAGSTYEQYF. The CDR3 DNA is TGTGCCAGCAGTTTCGCAGGGTCAACCTACGAGCAGTACTTC. The chain joins TRBV27 to TRBJ2-7; the D gene is possibly TRBD1 (5 bases). The germline V gene has CDR1 MNHEY and CDR2 SMNVEV (reference sequence). This CDR3 is built from 14 residues. V lost 3 bases and J lost 2, with 11 bases in between.

This clone was observed once. The chain is built from TRBV18 and TRBJ2-5, with TRBD1 matching 11 bases. The length of the CDR3 is 14 residues. Losses at the gene ends were 6 bases for V and 5 bases for J; bases not matched to a gene: 5. Germline CDR1 reads KGHSH; CDR2 reads LQKENI. CDR3 coding DNA: TGTGCCAGCTCCCCTAGGACAGGGGGCGAGACCCAGTACTTC. Amino acid sequence: CASSPRTGGETQYF. The entire variable domain, with the rest obtained from reference TRBV18 and TRBJ2-5, is as follows: NAGVMQNPRHLVRRRGQEARLRCSPMKGHSHVYWYRQLPEEGLKFMVYLQKENIIDESGMPKERFSAEFPKEGPSILRIQQVVRGDSAAYFCASSPRTGGETQYFGPGTRLLVL.

This sequence joins TRBV2 and TRBJ2-7, with 7 positions matching TRBD2. The CDR3 has 13 residues. The trim removed 10 bases at V and 2 bases at J, leaving 8 bases unmatched. Germline V gene sequence: CDR1 SNHLY, CDR2 FYNNEI. CDR3 sequence: CAIFSGYAYEQYF. The CDR3 DNA sequence: TGTGCCATCTTTAGCGGGTACGCCTACGAGCAGTACTTC. The entire variable domain, with the rest obtained from reference TRBV2 and TRBJ2-7, is as follows: EPEVTQTPSHQVTQMGQEVILRCVPISNHLYFYWYRQILGQKVEFLVSFYNNEISEKSEIFDDQFSVERPDGSNFTLKIRSTKLEDSAMYFCAIFSGYAYEQYFGPGTRLTVT.

V and J are TRBV9 and TRBJ1-1; a weak D match, TRBD1 (5 bases). V lost 7 bases and J lost 1, with 8 bases in between. This CDR3 has 12 residues. Germline CDR1 is SGDLS and CDR2 is YYNGEE. The CDR3 coding sequence is TGTGCCAGCGGGGGGACGAACACTGAAGCTTTCTTT. Its translation: CASGGTNTEAFF.

The V call is TRBV28, the J call TRBJ2-3, with 14 bases fitting TRBD2. The CDR3 has 16 residues. The germline CDR1 and CDR2 sequences are MDHEN and SYDVKM. After removal of 4 bases from V and 4 bases from J, the junction contained 4 bases not matched to a gene. CDR3 DNA sequence: TGTGCCAGCAGTTGGGGACTAGCGGGAGAGGCAGATACGCAGTATTTT. As protein: CASSWGLAGEADTQYF.

The sample holds one count of this clone. This chain connects TRBV30 to TRBJ1-2; the D is unclear. Germline V gene sequence: CDR1 GTSNPN, CDR2 SVGIG (reference sequence). V lost 2 bases, J lost 2 bases, and 6 bases lay in between. This CDR3 is 12 amino acids long. The DNA of the CDR3 is TGTGCCTGGAGTTGGCGGAACTATGGCTACACCTTC. It specifies CAWSWRNYGYTF.

The chain is built from TRBV4-1 and TRBJ2-7, with 7 bases that match TRBD1. In germline, CDR1 is MGHRA, CDR2 YSYEKL. This CDR3 region has 14 residues. V shed 4 bases, J shed 6 bases, and the junction held 9 bases outside the gene matches. CDR3 DNA sequence: TGCGCCAGCAGCCCCCGACAGGGTTGGGGCGAGCAGTACTTC. As protein: CASSPRQGWGEQYF.

This chain joins TRBV28 and TRBJ2-7, with a weak D call TRBD2 (6 bases). The germline V gene has CDR1 MDHEN and CDR2 SYDVKM. Between the trimmed V and J ends, which lost 6 bases and 0 bases, there was a span of 12 bases. The CDR3 extends over 14 amino acids. The CDR3 loop reads CASSLGLSSYEQYF. CDR3 nucleotides: TGTGCCAGCAGCTTGGGACTCAGCTCCTACGAGCAGTACTTC.

The chain has TRBV29-1 and TRBJ2-7, with D tentatively TRBD2 (5 bases). Germline values: CDR1 SQVTM, CDR2 ANQGSEA. V shed 1 base and J shed 1 base, with 5 bases lying between them. The length of the CDR3 is 12 residues. CDR3 coding DNA: TGCAGCGTTGAAGCGGGGTCCTACGAGCAGTACTTC. Protein sequence: CSVEAGSYEQYF.

V usage is TRBV6-6 and J usage is TRBJ2-7; 9 bases line up with TRBD2. Losses at the gene ends were 2 bases for V and 2 bases for J; bases not matched to a gene: 4. The CDR3 loop spans 15 amino acids. The V gene's germline CDR1 is MNHNY and CDR2 SVGAGI (reference sequence). The DNA for the CDR3 is TGTGCCAGCAGTTACCGTCTAGCGGGAACCTACGAGCAGTACTTC. This sequence encodes CASSYRLAGTYEQYF.

The gene calls are TRBV5-1 and TRBJ2-7, with TRBD2 matching over 8 bases. Germline lookup yields CDR1 SGHRS and CDR2 YFSETQ. V lost 3 bases and J lost 1; bases outside the gene matches: 3. This CDR3 comprises 14 residues. CDR3 nucleotides: TGCGCCAGCAGCTCCGGGGGGGGATCCTACGAGCAGTACTTC. Translating gives CASSSGGGSYEQYF.

The rearrangement links TRBV27 to TRBJ2-7; D is unclear. Germline lookup yields CDR1 MNHEY and CDR2 SMNVEV (reference sequence). V was clipped by 0 bases and J by 5 bases, with 11 bases between them. The CDR3 consists of 14 residues. This CDR3 reads CASSLSNPRNEQYF. CDR3 DNA sequence: TGTGCCAGCAGTTTATCGAACCCCAGAAACGAGCAGTACTTC.

The rearrangement links TRBV2 to TRBJ2-1; 8 bases agree with TRBD2. Germline lookup yields CDR1 SNHLY and CDR2 FYNNEI. Losses at the gene ends were 11 bases for V and 0 bases for J; bases not matched to a gene: 6. This CDR3 region has 14 residues. CDR3 residues: CALLGTSSYNEQFF. The CDR3 DNA sequence: TGTGCCCTACTCGGGACTAGCTCCTACAATGAGCAGTTCTTC.

The gene calls are TRBV27 and TRBJ2-5; 14 bases agree with TRBD2. From germline, CDR1 is MNHEY and CDR2 SMNVEV (reference sequence). V shed 0 bases and J 4 bases; nucleotides not matched to a gene: 10. The CDR3 contains 19 residues. CDR3 amino acids: CASSLSSTSGRAVRETQYF. The DNA for the CDR3 is TGTGCCAGCAGTTTATCTTCGACTAGCGGGAGGGCGGTACGAGAGACCCAGTACTTC.

V is TRBV19 and J is TRBJ1-5; 9 bases match TRBD1. Germline trimming cut 6 bases from V and 6 bases from J; bases unmatched to any gene: 6. The germline V gene has CDR1 LNHDA and CDR2 SQIVND (reference sequence). CDR3 length equals 14 residues. The CDR3 loop is CASSPGQGSQPQHF. The CDR3 DNA follows: TGTGCCAGTAGCCCGGGACAGGGTAGTCAGCCCCAGCATTTT.